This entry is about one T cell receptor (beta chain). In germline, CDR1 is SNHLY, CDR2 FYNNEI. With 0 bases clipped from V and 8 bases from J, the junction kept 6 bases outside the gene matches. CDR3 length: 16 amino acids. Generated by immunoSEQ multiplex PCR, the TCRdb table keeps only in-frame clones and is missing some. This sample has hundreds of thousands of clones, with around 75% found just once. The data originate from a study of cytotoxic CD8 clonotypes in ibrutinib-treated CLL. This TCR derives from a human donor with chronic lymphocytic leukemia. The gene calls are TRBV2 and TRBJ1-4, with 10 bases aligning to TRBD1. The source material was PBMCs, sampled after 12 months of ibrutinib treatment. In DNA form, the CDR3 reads TGTGCCAGCAGTGAAGCGTCAGGACAGGGGGACGAAAAACTGTTTTTT. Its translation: CASSEASGQGDEKLFF.